This T cell receptor beta chain came from a study of T cell responses to AZD1222 COVID-19 vaccine. Study overall: Second doses at about 4 or about 12 weeks were pooled. The study's findings and limits: Nearly half of spike-specific TCRs reportedly go after variant regions that carry no mutations.

As concerns this clone: Antigen: not known.

The V end lost 0 bases, the J end lost 0 bases, and 11 bases lay between the germline ends. Germline V gene sequence: CDR1 MNHEY, CDR2 SVGAGI. This CDR3 has 16 amino acids. Only in-frame clones appear in the TCRdb table, and some are missing; sequencing was by immunoSEQ multiplex PCR. The repertoire holds some 110,000 clones, over 90% seen once, with around 4.7% in the top ten. The specimen comprised peripheral blood, sampled on day 0 of AZD1222 vaccination. The receptor was derived from an adult in good health. This rearrangement joins TRBV6-5 to TRBJ1-1; D remains unclear. The CDR3 spells CASSYSGGYMNTEAFF. The CDR3 nucleotides are TGTGCCAGCAGTTACTCGGGCGGATACATGAACACTGAAGCTTTCTTT.